The 9 T cell receptor beta chains below all came from one sample that was sequenced in a study of spatial heterogeneity in lung cancer. Study-level points and caveats: Mutation tallies in tumors tracked expanded intratumoral alpha and beta TCR counts.

TCRdb re-called the 5' RACE reads through MiXCR, storing one row per CDR3 protein. This sample has 500 or so distinct CDR3 sequences, with around 26% found just once. The time point is: sample taken at primary tumor resection. These receptors are not linked to any known antigen. Material: lung tumor tissue, obtained at surgery. The receptors here all came from a female donor with early-stage non-small cell lung cancer.

For this clonotype: This beta chain slipped into a library made for alpha chains as a stray read, so its size is not meaningful. The genes are TRBV20-1 and TRBJ2-7; 7 bases line up with TRBD2. CDR3 size: 14 residues. Germline V CDR1 and CDR2: DFQATT, SNEGSKA (reference sequence). V shed 0 bases and J 3 bases; nucleotides not matched to a gene: 5. CDR3 sequence: CSARDPSGYYEQYF. CDR3 in DNA: TGCAGTGCTAGAGATCCTAGCGGATACTACGAGCAGTACTTC.

By share, this clonotype ranks as large (0.1 to 1%). Being off target in a library aimed at alpha chains, this beta chain has a size of little meaning. CDR3 coding DNA: TGTGCCAGCAGCTTTGTTGGGACAGGGAACACAGATACGCAGTATTTT. This translates into CASSFVGTGNTDTQYF. The chain has TRBV13 and TRBJ2-3, with TRBD1 identical over 9 bases. Trimming took 3 bases from V and 2 from J; bases not matched to a gene: 6. The CDR3 contains 16 residues. Germline values: CDR1 PRHDT, CDR2 FYEKMQ (reference sequence).

This clonotype was counted only a few times. Being off target in a library aimed at alpha chains, this beta chain has a size of little meaning. The rearrangement uses TRBV9 and TRBJ2-1, with no clear D. The V end was cut by 0 bases, the J end by 9 bases, with 7 bases between. The CDR3 is 12 residues long. Germline V gives CDR1 SGDLS, CDR2 YYNGEE. The CDR3 DNA is TGTGCCAGCAGCGTAGGGACCGCTGAGCAGTTCTTC. This encodes CASSVGTAEQFF.

In regard to this clonotype: This beta chain represents an off-target read in a library built for alpha chains; its size is of limited meaning. The V call is TRBV30, the J call TRBJ2-2, with a weak D call TRBD2 (5 bases). CDR1 is GTSNPN and CDR2 is SVGIG in the germline V gene (reference sequence). V was cut by 2 bases and J by 7 bases, with 11 bases left in between. CDR3 length: 13 amino acids. The CDR3 reads CAWSLSGYGELFF. CDR3 DNA sequence: TGTGCCTGGAGTCTAAGCGGCTACGGGGAGCTGTTTTTT. Together with reference TRBV30 and TRBJ2-2, the CDR3 gives the full variable domain: SQTIHQWPATLVQPVGSPLSLECTVEGTSNPNLYWYRQAAGRGLQLLFYSVGIGQISSEVPQNLSASRPQDRQFILSSKKLLLSDSGFYLCAWSLSGYGELFFGEGSRLTVL.

This clonotype was seen only a few times. Since it is a stray read in a library aimed at alpha chains, this beta chain has a size that is not meaningful. V is TRBV2 and J is TRBJ2-7; 9 bases agree with TRBD2. The CDR3 has 13 residues. CDR1 is SNHLY and CDR2 is FYNNEI in the germline V gene. Germline trimming cut 7 bases from V and 6 bases from J; bases unmatched to any gene: 7. CDR3 DNA: TGTGCCAGCAAGATCGGCGGGAGGGCCGAGCAGTACTTC. Its translation is CASKIGGRAEQYF. The full variable domain, in which reference TRBV2 and TRBJ2-7 provide the parts outside the CDR3, is EPEVTQTPSHQVTQMGQEVILRCVPISNHLYFYWYRQILGQKVEFLVSFYNNEISEKSEIFDDQFSVERPDGSNFTLKIRSTKLEDSAMYFCASKIGGRAEQYFGPGTRLTVT.

As for this clonotype: Because this beta chain is a stray read in a library intended to capture alpha chains, its abundance should not be given much weight. The rearrangement joins TRBV28 to TRBJ2-3, with TRBD1 identical over 8 bases. V lost 6 bases and J lost 5; bases outside the gene matches: 4. Per the germline V gene, CDR1 is MDHEN and CDR2 is SYDVKM. This CDR3 region has 13 residues. In DNA, the CDR3 is TGTGCCAGCAGGGGGACAGGAAAAGATACGCAGTATTTT. Translating gives CASRGTGKDTQYF. Full variable domain (remainder filled in from reference TRBV28 and TRBJ2-3): DVKVTQSSRYLVKRTGEKVFLECVQDMDHENMFWYRQDPGLGLRLIYFSYDVKMKEKGDIPEGYSVSREKKERFSLILESASTNQTSMYLCASRGTGKDTQYFGPGTRLTVL.

In the case of this clonotype: The library was prepared for alpha chains; this beta chain is a stray read, so its frequency means little. The J gene is TRBJ2-7, the V gene TRBV5-4, with D unclear. V was shortened by 0 bases and J by 4 bases, with 11 bases between the two germline ends. Germline V gene sequence: CDR1 SGHNT, CDR2 YYREEE (reference sequence). This CDR3 contains 14 residues. The DNA of the CDR3 is TGTGCCAGCAGCTTGGGGCAGGCAGTGTACGAGCAGTACTTC. It specifies CASSLGQAVYEQYF.

In its sample, this clonotype is large (0.1 to 1%). This beta chain lies outside the target of a library built for alpha chains; its clone size means little. The chain links TRBV20-1 to TRBJ2-5; perhaps TRBD2 as D (7 bases). Germline V gives CDR1 DFQATT, CDR2 SNEGSKA (reference sequence). V gave up 3 bases and J gave up 4 bases, with 9 bases separating them. CDR3 length: 12 amino acids. CDR3 amino acids: CSARRGLETQYF. The DNA of the CDR3 is TGCAGTGCTAGGCGGGGGCTAGAGACCCAGTACTTC.

Of note for this clonotype: This beta chain is an off-target read within a library intended for alpha chains, so its frequency means little. The chain couples TRBV25-1 to TRBJ2-7, with unresolved D. The CDR3 totals 12 residues. Germline CDR1 is MGHDK and CDR2 is SYGVNS. With 6 bases removed from V and 1 base from J, the gap between germline ends came to 7 bases. CDR3 in DNA: TGTGCCAGCAGAGGCGGATCCTACGAGCAGTACTTC. The encoded protein is CASRGGSYEQYF.